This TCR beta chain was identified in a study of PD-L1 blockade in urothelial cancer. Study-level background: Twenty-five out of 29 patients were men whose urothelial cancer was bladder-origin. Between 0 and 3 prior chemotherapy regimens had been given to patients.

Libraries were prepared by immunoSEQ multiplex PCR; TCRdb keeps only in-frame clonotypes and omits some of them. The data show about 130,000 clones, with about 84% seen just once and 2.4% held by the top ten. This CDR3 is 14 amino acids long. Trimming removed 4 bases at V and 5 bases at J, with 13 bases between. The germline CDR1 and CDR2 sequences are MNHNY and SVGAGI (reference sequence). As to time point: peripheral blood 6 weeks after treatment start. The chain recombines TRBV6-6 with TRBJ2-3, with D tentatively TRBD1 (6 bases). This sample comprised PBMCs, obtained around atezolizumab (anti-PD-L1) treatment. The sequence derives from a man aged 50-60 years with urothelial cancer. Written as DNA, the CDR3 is TGTGCCAGCAGTTTCACAGGGTTGGAAGATACGCAGTATTTT. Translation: CASSFTGLEDTQYF.